This T cell receptor (beta chain) emerged from a study of blood T cell repertoires in COVID-19. At the level of the study: The analysed material was cDNA or gDNA that came from T cells, B-cell-depleted T cells, or PBMCs.

Per germline, CDR1 LNHDA and CDR2 SQIVND (reference sequence). V dropped 1 base and J dropped 9; count of bases not matched to a gene: 1. This CDR3 spans 13 amino acids. Data came from immunoSEQ multiplex PCR; TCRdb stores just in-frame clones and leaves some out. Seen here are 150,000 to 190,000 clones, roughly 85% observed once, and the top ten hold more than 6.5%. Input material: peripheral blood. The receptor was derived from a woman in her sixties with COVID-19, enrolled during active disease. The V and J genes are TRBV19 and TRBJ2-1; 9 nucleotides match TRBD1. CDR3 in amino acids: CASSIGTGAEQFF. DNA for the CDR3: TGTGCCAGTAGTATAGGGACAGGGGCTGAGCAGTTCTTC.